The 8 T cell receptor beta chains reported below all come from one sample, sequenced in a study of T cells in Graves' hyperthyroidism and ophthalmopathy. RNA transcripts served as the template for amplifying TCR beta CDR3 regions. A first-round RT-PCR of the TCR CDR3 used the HTBI primer set. TCRdb re-called the multiplex PCR reads through MiXCR, storing one row per CDR3 protein. The repertoire holds around 340,000 distinct CDR3 sequences, with 15% to 20% as singletons. Sequencing was done on a sample of blood. These receptors all stem from a woman between 40 and 50 years old with Graves' ophthalmopathy.

The chain uses TRBV7-8 and TRBJ1-2; D uncertain. V shed 1 base and J shed 2 bases, with 8 bases lying between them. This CDR3 has 14 amino acids. Germline CDR1 is SGHVS and CDR2 is FQNEAQ. CDR3 sequence (DNA): TGTGCCAGCAGCTTAGATCTACGGAACTATGGCTACACCTTC. Amino acid sequence: CASSLDLRNYGYTF.

The CDR3 region is CATSSRGLAVETQYF. The CDR3 nucleotides are TGTGCCACCAGCAGCAGGGGACTAGCGGTTGAGACCCAGTACTTC. This rearrangement joins TRBV15 to TRBJ2-5; 11 nucleotides match TRBD2. Germline loops: CDR1 LNHNV, CDR2 YYDKDF (reference sequence). CDR3 length: 15 residues. Germline trimming cut 3 bases from V and 5 bases from J; bases unmatched to any gene: 5.

In this sample, this clonotype turned up many times. The chain carries TRBV19 and TRBJ1-2, with TRBD1 matching over 8 bases. V shed 7 bases and J 8 bases; nucleotides not matched to a gene: 15. The CDR3 is 15 residues long. Germline V gives CDR1 LNHDA, CDR2 SQIVND (reference sequence). The chain's CDR3 is CASKERQGNYGGYTF. CDR3 sequence (DNA): TGTGCCAGTAAAGAGAGACAGGGGAACTATGGCGGCTACACCTTC.

This clonotype was detected ten times or more. The chain is built from TRBV28 and TRBJ1-2, with 7 bases lining up with TRBD1. After removal of 4 bases from V and 4 bases from J, the junction contained 9 bases not matched to a gene. Per the germline V gene, CDR1 is MDHEN and CDR2 is SYDVKM. The CDR3 has 15 amino acids. In DNA form, the CDR3 reads TGTGCCAGCAGTTACGGGACAGCCGACCCCTATGGCTACACCTTC. Its protein product is CASSYGTADPYGYTF.

This chain uses TRBV20-1 with TRBJ2-5; D might be TRBD2 (6 bases). The CDR3 has 17 residues. The germline CDR1 and CDR2 sequences are DFQATT and SNEGSKA (reference sequence). Trimming stripped 0 bases from V and 2 bases from J, with 19 bases between. The CDR3 DNA follows: TGCAGTGCTAGAGATGGGACTTGGACGTGGCAGCAAGAGACCCAGTACTTC. This gives the protein CSARDGTWTWQQETQYF.

A note on this clonotype: This may be a read error: a much more frequent sequence differs by one nucleotide. The chain couples TRBV30 to TRBJ2-7, with D unclear. CDR1 GTSNPN and CDR2 SVGIG come from the germline V gene (reference sequence). V lost 3 bases and J lost 0, with 9 bases in between. The CDR3 spans 13 residues. The CDR3 sequence: CAWRRTHSYEQYF. The DNA for the CDR3 is TGTGCCTGGAGGAGAACCCACTCCTACGAGCAGTACTTC.

This clonotype was observed at least ten times. The chain couples TRBV20-1 to TRBJ1-2; D call uncertain. The germline gives CDR1 DFQATT, CDR2 SNEGSKA (reference sequence). The CDR3 is made up of 15 amino acids. V lost 0 bases and J lost 8, with 19 bases in between. The CDR3, as DNA: TGCAGTGCTAGAGATCTACGGGGAGGCGGGCGAGGCTACACCTTC. Protein product: CSARDLRGGGRGYTF.

This clonotype has ten or more counts. V gene TRBV6-1 combines with J gene TRBJ2-7; TRBD1 agrees at 10 bases. V lost 4 bases, J lost 3 bases, and 3 bases stayed unmatched. The CDR3 is 14 residues long. In germline, CDR1 is MNHNS, CDR2 SASEGT. CDR3 bases: TGTGCCAGCAGTGGGGACAGGGGAAGCTACGAGCAGTACTTC. Residues: CASSGDRGSYEQYF.